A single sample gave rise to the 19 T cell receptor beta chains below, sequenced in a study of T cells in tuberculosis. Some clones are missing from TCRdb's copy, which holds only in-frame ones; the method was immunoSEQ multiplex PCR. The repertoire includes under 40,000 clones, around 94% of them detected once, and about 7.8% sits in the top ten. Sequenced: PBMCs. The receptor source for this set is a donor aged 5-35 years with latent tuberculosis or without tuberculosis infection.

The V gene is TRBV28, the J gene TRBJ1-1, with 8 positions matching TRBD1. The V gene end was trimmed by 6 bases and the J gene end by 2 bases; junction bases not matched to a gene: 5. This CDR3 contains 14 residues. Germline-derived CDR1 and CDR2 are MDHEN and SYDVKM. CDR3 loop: CASRHRGINTEAFF. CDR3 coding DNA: TGTGCCAGCAGACACAGGGGGATTAACACTGAAGCTTTCTTT.

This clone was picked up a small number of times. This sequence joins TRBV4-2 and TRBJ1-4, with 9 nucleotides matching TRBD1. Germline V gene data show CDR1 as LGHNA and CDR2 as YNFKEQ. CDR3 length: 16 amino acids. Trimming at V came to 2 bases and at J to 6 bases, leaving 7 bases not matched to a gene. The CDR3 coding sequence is TGTGCCAGCAGCCAATGGATGGGACAGGGAGATGAAAAACTGTTTTTT. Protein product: CASSQWMGQGDEKLFF.

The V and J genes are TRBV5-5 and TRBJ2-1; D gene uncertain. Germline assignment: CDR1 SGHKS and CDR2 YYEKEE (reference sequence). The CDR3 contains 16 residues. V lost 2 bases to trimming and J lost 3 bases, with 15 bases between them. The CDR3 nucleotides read TGTGCCAGCAGCTTACGTTCGTCGGTAAGCTACAATGAGCAGTTCTTC. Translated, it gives CASSLRSSVSYNEQFF.

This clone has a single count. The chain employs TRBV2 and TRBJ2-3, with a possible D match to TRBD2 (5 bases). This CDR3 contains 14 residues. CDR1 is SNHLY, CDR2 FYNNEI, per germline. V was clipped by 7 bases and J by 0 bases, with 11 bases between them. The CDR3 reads CASNRGSSTDTQYF. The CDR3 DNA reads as TGTGCCAGCAACCGGGGATCTAGCACAGATACGCAGTATTTT.

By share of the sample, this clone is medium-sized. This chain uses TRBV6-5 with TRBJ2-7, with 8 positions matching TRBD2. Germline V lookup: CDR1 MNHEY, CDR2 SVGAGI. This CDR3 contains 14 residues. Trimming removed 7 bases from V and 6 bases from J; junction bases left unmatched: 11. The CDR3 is CASNSRSGRGEQYF. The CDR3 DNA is TGTGCCAGCAACTCCCGGAGCGGGAGAGGCGAGCAGTACTTC.

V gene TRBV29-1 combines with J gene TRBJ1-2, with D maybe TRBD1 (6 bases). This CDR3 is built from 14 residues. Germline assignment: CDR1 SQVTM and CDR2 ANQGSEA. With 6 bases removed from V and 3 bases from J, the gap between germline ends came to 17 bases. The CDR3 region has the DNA TGCAGCGTGGGGACATCTCTCTCCGACTATGGCTACACCTTC. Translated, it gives CSVGTSLSDYGYTF.

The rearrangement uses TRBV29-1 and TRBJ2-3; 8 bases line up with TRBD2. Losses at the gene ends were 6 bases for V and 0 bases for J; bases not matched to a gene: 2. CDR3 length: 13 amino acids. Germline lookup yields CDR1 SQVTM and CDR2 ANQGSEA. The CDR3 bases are TGCAGCGTAGGACTAGCTAGCACAGATACGCAGTATTTT. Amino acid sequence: CSVGLASTDTQYF.

DNA for the CDR3: TGTGCCAGCAGTGTAGTAAATAGCAATCAGCCCCAGCATTTT. This translates into CASSVVNSNQPQHF. V usage is TRBV25-1 and J usage is TRBJ1-5; D is unclear. V was pared by 4 bases and J by 0 bases, with 7 bases between. The CDR3 sequence is 14 residues long. Germline CDR1 and CDR2: MGHDK and SYGVNS.

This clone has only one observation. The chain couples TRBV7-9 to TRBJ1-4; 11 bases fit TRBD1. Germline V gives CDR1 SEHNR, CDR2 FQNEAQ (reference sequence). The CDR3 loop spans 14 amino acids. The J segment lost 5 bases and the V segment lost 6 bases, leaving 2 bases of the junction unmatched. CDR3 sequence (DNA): TGTGCCAGCAGTCGGACAGGGGGCAATGAAAAACTGTTTTTT. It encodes CASSRTGGNEKLFF. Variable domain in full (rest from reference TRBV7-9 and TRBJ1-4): DTGVSQNPRHKITKRGQNVTFRCDPISEHNRLYWYRQTLGQGPEFLTYFQNEAQLEKSRLLSDRFSAERPKGSFSTLEIQRTEQGDSAMYLCASSRTGGNEKLFFGSGTQLSVL.

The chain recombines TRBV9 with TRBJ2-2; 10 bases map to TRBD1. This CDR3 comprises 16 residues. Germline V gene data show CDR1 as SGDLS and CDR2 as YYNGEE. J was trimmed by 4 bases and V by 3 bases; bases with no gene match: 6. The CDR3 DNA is TGTGCCAGCAGCGGACGGGGACAGGGGTTCACCGGGGAGCTGTTTTTT. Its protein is CASSGRGQGFTGELFF.

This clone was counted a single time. Here the CDR3 DNA reads TGTGCCAGCAGCCGCGATGCACTAGCGGGAGAGCAGTACTTC. This sequence encodes CASSRDALAGEQYF. The chain joins TRBV11-3 to TRBJ2-7; 10 bases agree with TRBD2. The CDR3 extends over 14 amino acids. V was clipped by 5 bases and J by 7 bases; unmatched bases: 8. The germline V gene has CDR1 SGHNT and CDR2 YENEEA.

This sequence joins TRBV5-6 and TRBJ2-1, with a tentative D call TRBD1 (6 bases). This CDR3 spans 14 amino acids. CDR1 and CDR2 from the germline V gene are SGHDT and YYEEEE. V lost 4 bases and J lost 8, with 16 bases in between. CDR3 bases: TGTGCCAGCAGCAGGGGGATCGTTTTCCATGAGCAGTTCTTC. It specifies CASSRGIVFHEQFF.

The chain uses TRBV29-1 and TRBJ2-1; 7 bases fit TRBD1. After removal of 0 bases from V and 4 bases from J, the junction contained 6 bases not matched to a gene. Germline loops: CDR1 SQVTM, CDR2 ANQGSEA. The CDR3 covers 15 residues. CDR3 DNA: TGCAGCGTTGAAGATTACAGGGGAATTTACAATGAGCAGTTCTTC. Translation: CSVEDYRGIYNEQFF.

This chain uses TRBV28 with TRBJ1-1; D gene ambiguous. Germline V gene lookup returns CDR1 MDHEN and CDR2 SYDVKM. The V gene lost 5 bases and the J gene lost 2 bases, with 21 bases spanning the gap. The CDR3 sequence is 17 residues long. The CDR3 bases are TGTGCCAGCAGTCACGGAGCACAATCTCTTAGAAACACTGAAGCTTTCTTT. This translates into CASSHGAQSLRNTEAFF.

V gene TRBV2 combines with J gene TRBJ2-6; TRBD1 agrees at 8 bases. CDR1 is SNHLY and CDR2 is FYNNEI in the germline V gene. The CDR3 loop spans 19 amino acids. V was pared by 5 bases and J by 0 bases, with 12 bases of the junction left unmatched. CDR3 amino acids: CASSKPGQAYLSGANVLTF. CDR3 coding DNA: TGTGCCAGCAGTAAACCGGGACAGGCCTACCTCTCTGGGGCCAACGTCCTGACTTTC.

The CDR3 region is CASSTFRDRWIQYF. DNA for the CDR3: TGTGCCAGCAGCACATTCCGGGACAGATGGATTCAGTACTTC. The chain recombines TRBV21-1 with TRBJ2-4; TRBD1, the D gene given by the table, was not confirmed from the DNA. TRBV21-1 is deemed a pseudogene. There are 14 residues in the CDR3.

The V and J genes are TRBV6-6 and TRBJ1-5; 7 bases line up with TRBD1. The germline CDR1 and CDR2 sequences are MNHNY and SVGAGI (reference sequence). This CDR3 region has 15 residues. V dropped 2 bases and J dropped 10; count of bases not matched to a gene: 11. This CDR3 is CASSYRDRGTSPQHF. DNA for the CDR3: TGTGCCAGCAGTTACCGGGACAGAGGGACAAGCCCCCAGCATTTT.

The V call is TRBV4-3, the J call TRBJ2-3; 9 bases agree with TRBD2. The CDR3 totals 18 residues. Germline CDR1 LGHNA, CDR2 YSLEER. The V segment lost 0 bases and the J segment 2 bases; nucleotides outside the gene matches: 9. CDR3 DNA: TGCGCCAGCAGCCAAGATAGTCTCAGCGGGAGGACCACAGATACGCAGTATTTT. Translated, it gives CASSQDSLSGRTTDTQYF.

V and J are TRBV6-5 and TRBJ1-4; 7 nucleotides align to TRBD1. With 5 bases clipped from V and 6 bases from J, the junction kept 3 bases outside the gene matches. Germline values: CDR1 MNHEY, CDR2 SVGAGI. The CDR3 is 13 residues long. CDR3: CASSDRDDEKLFF. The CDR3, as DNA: TGTGCCAGCAGTGACAGGGACGATGAAAAACTGTTTTTT.